This TCR beta chain stems from a study of patients and donors after allogeneic stem cell transplantation. This clonotype was observed at least ten times. In TCRdb, the RT-PCR reads were re-called with MiXCR into one record per CDR3 protein. The table records some 960,000 distinct CDR3 sequences, roughly 18% of them present only once. The length of the CDR3 is 12 residues. The germline V gene has CDR1 SQVTM and CDR2 ANQGSEA. Trimming left V 0 bases short and J 5 bases short, with 6 bases between. The sequenced sample consisted of blood, either unsorted or a sorted T cell fraction (not recorded which). V and J are TRBV29-1 and TRBJ2-3; unclear D gene. The clonotype comes from a human donor who was either an allogeneic HSCT recipient or a stem cell or donor lymphocyte infusion donor (not recorded which). It is not recorded whose cells these are; they may come from a transplant donor. This CDR3 reads CSVEESRDTQYF. CDR3 in DNA: TGCAGCGTTGAAGAATCCCGAGATACGCAGTATTTT.